This TCR beta chain is from a study of blood T cell repertoires in COVID-19 (TCRdb year 2020). In the study overall: Samples from collaborators originated in the United States, Italy and Spain and spanned both the acute and convalescent phases of COVID-19. The material from the prospective study consisted of cDNA or gDNA derived from T cells, B-cell-depleted T cells, or PBMCs. The dataset comprised deeply sampled blood TCRbeta repertoires from subjects exposed to, actively infected with, or recovered from COVID-19. A freely available public database, intended as a resource for researchers studying the immune response to SARS-CoV-2, is where the repertoires were released. Samples were obtained from the ongoing ImmuneRACE study (first 160 participants) and from 1,254 subjects provided by 6 global collaborators. Sample metadata almost always included a de-identified subject ID, COVID-19 status, age in years and sex. Where available, HLA class I and class II types were taken from metadata supplied by the sample provider and were not determined by assay-based typing.

Results and caveats for the whole study, not just this receptor: Clinical and demographic metadata were provided uncurated, with the amount varying by source and participant.

Another Seattle source contributed samples from volunteer blood donors who had recovered from COVID-19. Each collaborating institution followed its own protocols to collect whole blood in K2EDTA tubes. For TCRbeta analysis, collaborator samples were shipped as frozen whole blood, as isolated PBMCs, or as DNA extracted from either sample type. Points on this clone: Its antigen is currently not known. Per-nucleotide qualities are absent, and no much larger clonotype sits a single base away.

Taken from cysteine to phenylalanine, the CDR3 has 14 residues. Of the read, only the CDR3 DNA is kept; its 42 bases are in frame from base 1. Sequences LGHNA (CDR1) and YSLEER (CDR2) are obtained from the germline V gene. Trimming takes 4 bases from V and 3 bases from J, and the germline ends sit 13 bases apart. The immunoSEQ Assay, a bias-controlled multiplex PCR, was used to amplify TCRbeta CDR3 regions from genomic DNA. For the original study's pipeline: The number of nucleated cells in each sample was estimated by amplification of reference gene primers within the assay. Sequence reads were collapsed and filtered to measure the absolute abundance of every unique TCRbeta CDR3 rearrangement. Productive Simpson clonality was computed per sample as the square root of Simpson's diversity index over productive rearrangements. In its TCRdb copy, this immuneACCESS table keeps in-frame sequences only and misses some clones. Where compared with another copy, unresolved V genes explain less than half of these, and the others have no known cause. From that table come the V and J calls and clone size; the DNA was used to work out D and trimming. The sample contains fewer than 350,000 clones, 86% of them found a single time. 2% to 2.5% of the sample comes from the top ten.

This TCR was sampled from a woman in her twenties or thirties who had recovered from COVID-19. The chain links TRBV4-3 with TRBJ2-7; TRBD2 is perhaps the D gene, given 6 matching bases. The sample taken for sequencing was peripheral blood. The CDR3 reads as follows: CASSRTTRDYEQYF. In nucleotide form, the sequence is TGCGCCAGCAGCCGTACGACTAGGGACTACGAGCAGTACTTC.